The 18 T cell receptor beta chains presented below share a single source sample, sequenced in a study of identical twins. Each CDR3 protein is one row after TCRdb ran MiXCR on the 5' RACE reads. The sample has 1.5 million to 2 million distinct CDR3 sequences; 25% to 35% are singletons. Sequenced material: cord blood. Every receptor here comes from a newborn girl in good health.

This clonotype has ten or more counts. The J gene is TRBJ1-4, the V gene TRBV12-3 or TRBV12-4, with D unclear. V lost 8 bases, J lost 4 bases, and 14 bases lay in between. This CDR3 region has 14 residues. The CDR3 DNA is TGTGCCAGCGAAGACGGGATCTTTAATGAAAAACTGTTTTTT. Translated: CASEDGIFNEKLFF.

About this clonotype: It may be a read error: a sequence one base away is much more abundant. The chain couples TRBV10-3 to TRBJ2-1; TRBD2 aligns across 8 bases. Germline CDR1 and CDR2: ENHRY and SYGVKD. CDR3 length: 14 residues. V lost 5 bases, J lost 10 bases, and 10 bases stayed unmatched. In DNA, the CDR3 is TGTGCCATCAGTTTTGGACTAGCACTACACGAGCAGTTCTTC. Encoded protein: CAISFGLALHEQFF.

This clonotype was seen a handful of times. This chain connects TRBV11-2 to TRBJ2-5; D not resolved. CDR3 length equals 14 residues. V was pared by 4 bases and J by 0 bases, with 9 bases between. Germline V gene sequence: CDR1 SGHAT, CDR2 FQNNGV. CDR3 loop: CASSSTTYQETQYF. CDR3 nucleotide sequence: TGTGCCAGCAGCTCTACAACGTACCAAGAGACCCAGTACTTC. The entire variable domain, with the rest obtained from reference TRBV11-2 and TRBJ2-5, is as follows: EAGVAQSPRYKIIEKRQSVAFWCNPISGHATLYWYQQILGQGPKLLIQFQNNGVVDDSQLPKDRFSAERLKGVDSTLKIQPAKLEDSAVYLCASSSTTYQETQYFGPGTRLLVL.

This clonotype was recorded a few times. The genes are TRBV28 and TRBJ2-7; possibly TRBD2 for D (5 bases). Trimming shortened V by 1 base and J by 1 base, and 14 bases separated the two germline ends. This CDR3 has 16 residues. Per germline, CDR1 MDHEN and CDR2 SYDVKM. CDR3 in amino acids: CASSLSLIRGSYEQYF. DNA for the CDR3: TGTGCCAGCAGTTTATCACTCATTAGAGGGTCCTACGAGCAGTACTTC.

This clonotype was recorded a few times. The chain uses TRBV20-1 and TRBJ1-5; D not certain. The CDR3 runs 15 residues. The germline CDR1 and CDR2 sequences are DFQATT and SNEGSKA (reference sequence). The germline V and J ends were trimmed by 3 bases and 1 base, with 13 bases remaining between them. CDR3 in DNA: TGCAGTGCTAGGGACCAGTTCCGGAGCAATCAGCCCCAGCATTTT. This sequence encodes CSARDQFRSNQPQHF.

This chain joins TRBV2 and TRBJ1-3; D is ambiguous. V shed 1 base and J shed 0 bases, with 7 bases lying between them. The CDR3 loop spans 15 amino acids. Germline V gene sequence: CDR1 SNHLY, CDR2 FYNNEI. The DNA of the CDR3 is TGTGCCAGCAGTGAAGGGGCCCTCTCTGGAAACACCATATATTTT. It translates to CASSEGALSGNTIYF.

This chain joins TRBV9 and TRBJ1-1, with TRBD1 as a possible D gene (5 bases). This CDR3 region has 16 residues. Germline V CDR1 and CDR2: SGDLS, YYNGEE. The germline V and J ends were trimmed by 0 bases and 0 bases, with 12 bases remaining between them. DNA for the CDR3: TGTGCCAGCAGCGTAGTGGGGGGGGTAATGAACACTGAAGCTTTCTTT. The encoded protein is CASSVVGGVMNTEAFF. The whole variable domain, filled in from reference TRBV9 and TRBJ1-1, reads DSGVTQTPKHLITATGQRVTLRCSPRSGDLSVYWYQQSLDQGLQFLIQYYNGEERAKGNILERFSAQQFPDLHSELNLSSLELGDSALYFCASSVVGGVMNTEAFFGQGTRLTVV.

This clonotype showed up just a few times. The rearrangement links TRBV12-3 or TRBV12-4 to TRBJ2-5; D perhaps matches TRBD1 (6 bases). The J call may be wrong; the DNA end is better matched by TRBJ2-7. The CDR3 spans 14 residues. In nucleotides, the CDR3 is TGTGCCAGCAGCCCGTACAGGGACCCTTACGAGCAGTACTTC. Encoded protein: CASSPYRDPYEQYF.

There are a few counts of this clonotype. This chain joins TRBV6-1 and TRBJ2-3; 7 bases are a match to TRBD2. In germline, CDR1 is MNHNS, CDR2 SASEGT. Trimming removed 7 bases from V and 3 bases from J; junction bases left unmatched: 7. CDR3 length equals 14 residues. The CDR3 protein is CASTEGGSTDTQYF. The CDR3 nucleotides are TGTGCCAGCACGGAGGGAGGGTCGACAGATACGCAGTATTTT.

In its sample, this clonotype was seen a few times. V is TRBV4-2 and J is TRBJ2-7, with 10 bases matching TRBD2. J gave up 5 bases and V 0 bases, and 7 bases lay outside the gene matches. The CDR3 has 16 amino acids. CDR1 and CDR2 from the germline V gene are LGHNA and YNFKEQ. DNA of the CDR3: TGTGCCAGCAGCCAAGATCTAAGCGGGAGGGCCCACGAGCAGTACTTC. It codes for CASSQDLSGRAHEQYF.

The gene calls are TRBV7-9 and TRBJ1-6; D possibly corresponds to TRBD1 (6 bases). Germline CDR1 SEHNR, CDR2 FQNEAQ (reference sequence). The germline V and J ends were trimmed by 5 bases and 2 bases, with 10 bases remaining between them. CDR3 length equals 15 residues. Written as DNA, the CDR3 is TGTGCCAGCAGCCCGACAGGTGCCTATAATTCACCCCTCCACTTT. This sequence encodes CASSPTGAYNSPLHF.

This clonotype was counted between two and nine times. The DNA for the CDR3 is TGTGCCAGCAGCAGACAGGGAACTTATTATGGCTACACCTTC. It is translated as CASSRQGTYYGYTF. V and J are TRBV11-2 and TRBJ1-2, with TRBD1 matching over 7 bases. The germline CDR1 and CDR2 sequences are SGHAT and FQNNGV. CDR3 length: 14 amino acids. V was clipped by 5 bases and J by 5 bases; unmatched bases: 8.

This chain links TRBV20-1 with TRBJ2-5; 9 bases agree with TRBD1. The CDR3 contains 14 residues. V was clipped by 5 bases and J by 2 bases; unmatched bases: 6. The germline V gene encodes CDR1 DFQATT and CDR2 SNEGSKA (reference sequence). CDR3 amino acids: CSAHPGQGQETQYF. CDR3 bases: TGCAGTGCTCACCCGGGACAGGGACAAGAGACCCAGTACTTC.

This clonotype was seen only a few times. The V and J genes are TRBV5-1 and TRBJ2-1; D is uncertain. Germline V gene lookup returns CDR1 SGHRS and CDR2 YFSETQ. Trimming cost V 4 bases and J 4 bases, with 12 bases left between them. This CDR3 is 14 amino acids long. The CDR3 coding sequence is TGCGCCAGCAGCCCTCCTCGGGTTTACAATGAGCAGTTCTTC. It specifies CASSPPRVYNEQFF. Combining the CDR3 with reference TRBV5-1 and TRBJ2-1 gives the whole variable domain KAGVTQTPRYLIKTRGQQVTLSCSPISGHRSVSWYQQTPGQGLQFLFEYFSETQRNKGNFPGRFSGRQFSNSRSEMNVSTLELGDSALYLCASSPPRVYNEQFFGPGTRLTVL.

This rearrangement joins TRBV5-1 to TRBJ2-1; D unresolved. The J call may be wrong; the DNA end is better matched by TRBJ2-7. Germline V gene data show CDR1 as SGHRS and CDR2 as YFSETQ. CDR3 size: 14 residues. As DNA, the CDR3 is TGCGCCAGCAGCTTGGAGCCCTTCCTAAATGAGCAGTACTTC. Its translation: CASSLEPFLNEQYF.

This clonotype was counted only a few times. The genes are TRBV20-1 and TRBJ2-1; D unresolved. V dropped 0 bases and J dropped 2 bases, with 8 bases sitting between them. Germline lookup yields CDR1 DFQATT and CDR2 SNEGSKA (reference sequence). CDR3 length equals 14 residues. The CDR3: CSARDLSTYNEQFF. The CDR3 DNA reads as TGCAGTGCTAGAGATTTGAGCACCTACAATGAGCAGTTCTTC.

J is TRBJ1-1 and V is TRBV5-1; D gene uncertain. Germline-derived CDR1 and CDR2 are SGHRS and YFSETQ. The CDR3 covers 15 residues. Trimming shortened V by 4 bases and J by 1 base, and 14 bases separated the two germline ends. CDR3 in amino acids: CASSPPGGGNTEAFF. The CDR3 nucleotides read TGCGCCAGCAGCCCCCCGGGTGGAGGGAACACTGAAGCTTTCTTT. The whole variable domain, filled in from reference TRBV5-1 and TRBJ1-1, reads KAGVTQTPRYLIKTRGQQVTLSCSPISGHRSVSWYQQTPGQGLQFLFEYFSETQRNKGNFPGRFSGRQFSNSRSEMNVSTLELGDSALYLCASSPPGGGNTEAFFGQGTRLTVV.

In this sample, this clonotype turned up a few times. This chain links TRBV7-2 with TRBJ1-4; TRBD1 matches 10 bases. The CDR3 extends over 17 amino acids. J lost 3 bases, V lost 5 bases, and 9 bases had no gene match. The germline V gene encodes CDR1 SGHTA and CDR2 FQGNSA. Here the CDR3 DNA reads TGTGCCAGCAGCACGACTCTCGGACAGGGGGCTAATGAAAAACTGTTTTTT. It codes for CASSTTLGQGANEKLFF.